The next 7 T cell receptor beta chains were all read from a single sample in a study of response to subunit inactivated influenza vaccine. In TCRdb, the RT-PCR reads were re-called with MiXCR into one record per CDR3 protein. The sample contains roughly 620,000 distinct CDR3 sequences, about 11% of which appear only once. The same data also contributed to another study, on T cells expressing NK-cell markers. That source adds: UMIs accompanied the 5'RACE template switching by which TCR beta cDNA was made.

The starting material was PBMCs from blood, obtained on the day of vaccination. These receptors all come from a man between 45 and 60 years old who received an inactivated influenza vaccine.

There are a few counts of this clonotype. The rearrangement uses TRBV5-5 and TRBJ2-7; D might be TRBD1 (5 bases). V was pared by 3 bases and J by 3 bases, with 16 bases between. The CDR3 runs 15 residues. The germline CDR1 and CDR2 sequences are SGHKS and YYEKEE (reference sequence). The CDR3 sequence: CASSSQLTVVYEQYF. CDR3 coding DNA: TGTGCCAGCAGCTCTCAGTTGACAGTGGTCTACGAGCAGTACTTC.

This clonotype was seen more than once but under ten times. The chain employs TRBV6-2 or TRBV6-3 and TRBJ2-1, with 7 bases lining up with TRBD1. CDR1 MNHEY and CDR2 SVGEGT come from the germline V gene. The CDR3 is made up of 13 amino acids. The junction had 3 bases not matched to a gene; V was cut back by 6 bases and J by 4 bases. The CDR3 sequence: CASRKGQYNEQFF. Here the CDR3 DNA reads TGTGCCAGCAGGAAGGGACAGTACAATGAGCAGTTCTTC.

V is TRBV6-2 or TRBV6-3 and J is TRBJ1-1, with D hard to call. CDR3 length: 17 residues. Germline V lookup: CDR1 MNHEY, CDR2 SVGEGT. Between the trimmed V and J ends, which lost 5 bases and 1 base, there was a span of 20 bases. This chain's CDR3 is CASSQARRWTGNTEAFF. The DNA of the CDR3 is TGTGCCAGCAGTCAAGCAAGACGATGGACGGGGAACACTGAAGCTTTCTTT.

This clonotype was seen only once. This chain joins TRBV20-1 and TRBJ2-2; the match to TRBD1 covers 11 bases. The CDR3 is 15 amino acids. Germline-derived CDR1 and CDR2 are DFQATT and SNEGSKA (reference sequence). After removal of 6 bases from V and 6 bases from J, the junction contained 9 bases not matched to a gene. CDR3 loop: CSALSGQGAAGELFF. In DNA, the CDR3 is TGCAGTGCACTATCTGGACAGGGGGCCGCCGGGGAGCTGTTTTTT.

This chain links TRBV20-1 with TRBJ2-5; D is unclear. V was pared by 5 bases and J by 2 bases, with 9 bases between. Germline V gene data show CDR1 as DFQATT and CDR2 as SNEGSKA (reference sequence). The CDR3 loop spans 12 amino acids. The chain's CDR3 is CSARTPQETQYF. The CDR3 nucleotides read TGCAGTGCTCGGACCCCTCAAGAGACCCAGTACTTC.

This clonotype has more than one count but fewer than ten. The chain has TRBV4-1 and TRBJ2-1, with D perhaps TRBD2 (6 bases). The germline V gene encodes CDR1 MGHRA and CDR2 YSYEKL. V lost 1 base and J 9 bases, leaving 13 bases between the germline ends. The CDR3 sequence is 14 residues long. CDR3 DNA sequence: TGCGCCAGCAGCCAAGGAGTTCGGGGGATTGAGCAGTTCTTC. Encoded protein: CASSQGVRGIEQFF.

With regard to this clonotype: A read error may produce the germline difference seen at one junction end. The chain is built from TRBV9 and TRBJ2-3, with D possibly matching TRBD1 (5 bases). The CDR3 consists of 14 residues. The germline gives CDR1 SGDLS, CDR2 YYNGEE. The CDR3 coding sequence is TGTGCCAGCAGGGTAGCAGGGATGTCAGATACGCAGTATTTT. Its protein is CASRVAGMSDTQYF.